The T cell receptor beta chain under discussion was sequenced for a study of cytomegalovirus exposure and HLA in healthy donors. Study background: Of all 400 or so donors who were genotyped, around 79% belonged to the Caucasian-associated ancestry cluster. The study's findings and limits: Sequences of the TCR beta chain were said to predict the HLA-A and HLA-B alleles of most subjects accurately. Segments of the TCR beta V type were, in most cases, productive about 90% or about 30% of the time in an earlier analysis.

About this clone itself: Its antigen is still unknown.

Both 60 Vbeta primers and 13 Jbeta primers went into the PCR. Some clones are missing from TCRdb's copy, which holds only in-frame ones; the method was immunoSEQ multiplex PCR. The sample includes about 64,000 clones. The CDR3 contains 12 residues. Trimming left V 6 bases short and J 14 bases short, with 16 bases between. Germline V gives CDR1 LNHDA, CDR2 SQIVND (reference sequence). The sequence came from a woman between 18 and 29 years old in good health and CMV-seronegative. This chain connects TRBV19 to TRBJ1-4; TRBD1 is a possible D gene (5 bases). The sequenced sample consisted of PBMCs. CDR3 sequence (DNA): TGTGCCAGTAGGACGCCCCAGGGTTCGCTGTTTTTT. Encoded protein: CASRTPQGSLFF.